This note documents a single TCR beta chain sequence. Its antigen is currently unknown. Donors came from a validation cohort of over a hundred subjects, distinct from the first 666-subject cohort. This entry belongs to a study of cytomegalovirus exposure and HLA in healthy donors. Study information: The 130 or so validation repertoires and the approximately 700 first-cohort repertoires shared a platform, a later analysis reported. Regarding the study as a whole: The authors confirmed in vitro that three CMV-associated chains were specific for CMV antigens. Subsequent analysis revealed that first-cohort TCR clusters tended to co-occur in the 120 or so validation repertoires.

The CDR3 extends over 15 amino acids. V shed 7 bases, J shed 4 bases, and the junction held 10 bases outside the gene matches. Germline V CDR1 and CDR2: SNHLY, FYNNEI. The assay was immunoSEQ multiplex PCR, and TCRdb's table has in-frame clones only and misses some. The table shows approximately 180,000 clones, with around nine tenths occurring only once. The rearrangement links TRBV2 to TRBJ2-5; TRBD1 matches 9 bases. What was sequenced was PBMCs. This clonotype originated in a man aged 18-30 years in good health and CMV-seropositive. CDR3 in DNA: TGTGCCAGCAACCCCGACAGGGGGGCAGGAGAGACCCAGTACTTC. This sequence encodes CASNPDRGAGETQYF.